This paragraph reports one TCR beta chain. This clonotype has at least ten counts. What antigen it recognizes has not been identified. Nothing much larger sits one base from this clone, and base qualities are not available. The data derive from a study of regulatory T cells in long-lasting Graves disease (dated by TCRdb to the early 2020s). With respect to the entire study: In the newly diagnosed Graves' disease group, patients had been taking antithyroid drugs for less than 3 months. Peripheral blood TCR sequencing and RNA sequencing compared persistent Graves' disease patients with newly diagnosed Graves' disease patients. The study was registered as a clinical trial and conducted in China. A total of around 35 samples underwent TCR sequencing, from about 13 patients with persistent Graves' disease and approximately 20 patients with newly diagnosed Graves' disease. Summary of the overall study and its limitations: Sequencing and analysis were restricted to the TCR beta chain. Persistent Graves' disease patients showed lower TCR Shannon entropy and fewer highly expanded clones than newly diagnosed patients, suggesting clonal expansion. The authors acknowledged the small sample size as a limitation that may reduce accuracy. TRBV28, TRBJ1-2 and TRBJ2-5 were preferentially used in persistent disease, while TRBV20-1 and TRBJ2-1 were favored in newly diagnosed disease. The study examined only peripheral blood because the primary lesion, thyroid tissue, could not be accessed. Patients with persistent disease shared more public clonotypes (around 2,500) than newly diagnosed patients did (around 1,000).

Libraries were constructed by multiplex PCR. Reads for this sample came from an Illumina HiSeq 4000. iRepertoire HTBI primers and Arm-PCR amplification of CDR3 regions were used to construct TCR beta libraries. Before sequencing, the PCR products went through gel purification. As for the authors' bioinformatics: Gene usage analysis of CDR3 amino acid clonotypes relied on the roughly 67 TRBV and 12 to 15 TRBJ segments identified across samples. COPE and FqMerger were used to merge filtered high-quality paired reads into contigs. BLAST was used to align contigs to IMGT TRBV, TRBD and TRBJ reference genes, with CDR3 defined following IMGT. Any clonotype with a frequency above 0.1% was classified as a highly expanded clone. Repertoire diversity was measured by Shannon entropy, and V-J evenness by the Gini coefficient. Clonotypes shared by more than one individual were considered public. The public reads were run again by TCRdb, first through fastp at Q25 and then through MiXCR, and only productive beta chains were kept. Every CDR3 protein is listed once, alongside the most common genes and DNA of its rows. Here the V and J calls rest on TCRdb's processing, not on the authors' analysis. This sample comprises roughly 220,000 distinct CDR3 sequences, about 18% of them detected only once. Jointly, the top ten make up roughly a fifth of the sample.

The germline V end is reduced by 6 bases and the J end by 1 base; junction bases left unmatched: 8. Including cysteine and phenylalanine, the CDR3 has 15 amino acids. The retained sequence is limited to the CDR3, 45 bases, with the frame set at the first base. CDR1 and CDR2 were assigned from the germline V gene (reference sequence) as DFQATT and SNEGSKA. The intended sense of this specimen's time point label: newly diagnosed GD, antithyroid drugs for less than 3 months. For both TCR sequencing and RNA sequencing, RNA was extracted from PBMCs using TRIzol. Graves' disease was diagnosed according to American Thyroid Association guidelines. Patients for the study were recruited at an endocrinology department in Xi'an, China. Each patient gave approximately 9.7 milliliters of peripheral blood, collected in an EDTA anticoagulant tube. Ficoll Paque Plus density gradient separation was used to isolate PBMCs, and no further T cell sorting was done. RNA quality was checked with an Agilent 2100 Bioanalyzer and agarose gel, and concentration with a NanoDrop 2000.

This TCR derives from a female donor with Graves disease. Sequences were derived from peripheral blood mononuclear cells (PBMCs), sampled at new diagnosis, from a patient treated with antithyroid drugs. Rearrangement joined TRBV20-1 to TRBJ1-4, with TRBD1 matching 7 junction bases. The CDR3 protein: CSATNQGVTNEKLFF. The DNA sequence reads TGCAGTGCCACGAACCAGGGGGTAACTAATGAAAAACTGTTTTTT.